This TCR beta chain was sequenced in a study of blood T cell repertoires in COVID-19 (dated by TCRdb to the early 2020s). About the full investigation: The collaborator samples originated in the United States, Italy and Spain and spanned the acute and convalescent phases of COVID-19. The samples were drawn from two sources: the first 160 participants of the ongoing ImmuneRACE study, and over 1,000 subjects contributed by 6 global collaborators. Where available, HLA class I and class II types were taken from metadata supplied by the sample provider and were not determined by assay-based typing. A de-identified subject ID, COVID-19 status, age in years and sex were almost always included in the sample metadata. The repertoires were released in a freely available public database meant as a resource for research on the immune response to SARS-CoV-2. Deeply sampled blood TCRbeta repertoires from subjects exposed to, actively infected with, or recovered from COVID-19 were included in the dataset. The prospective study material was composed of cDNA or gDNA derived from T cells, B-cell-depleted T cells, or PBMCs. Summary of the overall study and its limitations: The quantity of clinical and demographic metadata differed by source and by participant and was supplied without curation.

Notes on this clone: It lacks a known antigen. No base-level quality is on record; no much larger clone is a single base apart.

The immunoSEQ Assay, a bias-controlled multiplex PCR, was used to amplify TCRbeta CDR3 regions from genomic DNA. Processing in the source paper ran as follows. The number of nucleated cells in each sample was estimated by amplification of reference gene primers within the assay. To quantify the absolute abundance of each unique TCRbeta CDR3 rearrangement, sequence reads were collapsed and filtered. Productive Simpson clonality was computed per sample as the square root of Simpson's diversity index over productive rearrangements. In its TCRdb copy, this immuneACCESS table keeps in-frame sequences only and misses some clones. Where compared with another copy, unresolved V genes explain less than half of these, and the others have no known cause. The DNA gave D and trimming, while V, J and clone size come from that table. Across this sample there are about 150,000 clones, with over 80% seen only once. The ten largest clones add up to around 6.1% of the sample.

Each collaborating institution followed its own protocols to collect whole blood in K2EDTA tubes. For TCRbeta analysis, collaborators shipped samples as frozen whole blood, isolated PBMCs, or DNA extracted from either of those sample types. From the cysteine through the phenylalanine, the CDR3 covers 15 amino acids. The read is trimmed to its CDR3 DNA, 45 bases read in frame from base 1. The V end loses 1 base and the J end loses 8 bases, and a stretch of 17 bases separates them. Via the germline V gene (reference sequence), CDR1 is LGHDT and CDR2 YNNKEL. The V gene is TRBV3-1 (or the pseudogene TRBV3-2) and the J gene is TRBJ1-2; a tentative D match to TRBD1 spans 5 bases. This sequence was found in a man at least 80 years old with acute or convalescent COVID-19. Source material: peripheral blood. The CDR3 region reads CASSQGWQGSGGYTF. The DNA reads as follows: TGTGCCAGCAGCCAAGGGTGGCAGGGCTCAGGGGGCTACACCTTC.